The sequence of this TCR beta chain was determined in a study of cytomegalovirus exposure and HLA in healthy donors. Study context: Clustering assigned approximately 79% of the roughly 400 genotyped donors to the Caucasian-associated ancestry cluster.

The PCR had 60 Vbeta and 13 Jbeta primers. TCRdb's table, derived via immunoSEQ multiplex PCR, lists solely in-frame clones and lacks some. The sample includes approximately 160,000 clones, around 85% of them seen just once. A note on this clone: Its specificity is not known.

General study findings and limits: In a later analysis, an Asian-associated ancestry cluster reportedly showed fewer N-insertions than the roughly 730-donor mean. Sequencing artifact likely explains a cluster of highly shared sequence variants. Cytomegalovirus-associated status was assigned to approximately 160 TCR beta chains.

The germline V and J ends were trimmed by 0 bases and 1 base, with 9 bases remaining between them. The CDR3 loop spans 15 amino acids. Germline V lookup: CDR1 SGHTA, CDR2 FQGNSA. The clonotype originates from a human donor in good health. The chain is built from TRBV7-2 and TRBJ1-1; a possible D gene is TRBD1 (5 bases). Sample: PBMCs. CDR3 residues: CASSLAGEGNTEAFF. The CDR3 region has the DNA TGTGCCAGCAGCTTAGCGGGGGAGGGGAACACTGAAGCTTTCTTT.